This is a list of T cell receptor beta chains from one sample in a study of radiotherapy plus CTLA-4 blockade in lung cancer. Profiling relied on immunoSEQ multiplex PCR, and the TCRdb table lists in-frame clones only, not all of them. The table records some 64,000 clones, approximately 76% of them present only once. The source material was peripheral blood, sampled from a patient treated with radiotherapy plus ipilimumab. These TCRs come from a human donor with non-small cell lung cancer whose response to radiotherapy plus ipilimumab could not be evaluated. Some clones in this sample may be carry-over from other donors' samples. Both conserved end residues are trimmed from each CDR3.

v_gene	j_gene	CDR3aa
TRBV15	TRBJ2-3	ATSRVPGLAGIQDTQY
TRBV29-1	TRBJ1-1	SAPGQLNTEAF
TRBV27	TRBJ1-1	ASRATGGFTEAF
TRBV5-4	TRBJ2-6	ASSLAQNGANVLT
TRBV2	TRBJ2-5	ASSGLADNQETQY
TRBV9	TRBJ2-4	ASSSVGTGKNIQY
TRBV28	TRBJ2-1	ASSLISGLAAEQF
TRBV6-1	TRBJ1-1	ASSEIFGGKAEAF
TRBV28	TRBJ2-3	ASSPRGSGTRTDTQY
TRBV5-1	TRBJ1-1	ASSLVGGGTEAF
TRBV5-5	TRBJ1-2	ASRPTGGGGYT
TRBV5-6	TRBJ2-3	ASSSLGTASTDTQY
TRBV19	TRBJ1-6	ASSPTGYNSPLH
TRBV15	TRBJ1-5	ATSRGQGYYSQPQH
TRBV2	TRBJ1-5	ASSDRTGGSGQPQH
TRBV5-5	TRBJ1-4	ASSSGGSNEKLF
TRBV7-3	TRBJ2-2	ASSLTGTSGTGELF
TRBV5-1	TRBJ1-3	ASSLRPGSDRAPGNTIY
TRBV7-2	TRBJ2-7	ASSLVWQASYEQY
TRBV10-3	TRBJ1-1	AISELAGGTEAF
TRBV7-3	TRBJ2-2	ASSLQITGELF
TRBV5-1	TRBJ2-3	ASSLAPTSGGADTQY
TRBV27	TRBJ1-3	ASSTRQGRAYTIY
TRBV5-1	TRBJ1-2	ASSLDRTYGYT
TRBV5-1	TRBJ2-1	ASSLGEKQQF
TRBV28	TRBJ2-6	ASIKQRGRGANVLT
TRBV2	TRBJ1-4	ASSRTGTGGITNEKLF
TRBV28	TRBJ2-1	ASSYGLAGGNNEQF
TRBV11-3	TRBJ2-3	ASSPGGAQSTDTQY
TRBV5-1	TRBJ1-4	ASRQGGVNEKLF
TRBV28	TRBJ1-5	ASSPTGVVSNQPQH
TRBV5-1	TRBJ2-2	ASSLDPERGNTGELF
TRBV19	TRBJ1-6	ASSHDRGDSPLH
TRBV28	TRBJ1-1	ASTEGAWAF
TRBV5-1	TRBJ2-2	ASSGASSNTGELF
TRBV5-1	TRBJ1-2	ASSLGSRL
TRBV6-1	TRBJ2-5	ASSGDRGRETQY
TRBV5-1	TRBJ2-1	ASSLGRGNGQF
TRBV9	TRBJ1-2	ASSVQQGADGYT
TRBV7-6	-	ASSRDISYEQY
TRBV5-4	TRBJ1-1	ASSPGPQGGGNTEAF
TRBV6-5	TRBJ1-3	ASSYGGTGNTIY
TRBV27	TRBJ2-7	ASSLSPLGSYEQY
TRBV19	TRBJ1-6	ASSTQRIGGSENSPLH
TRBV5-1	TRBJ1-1	ASSLEPTGGNTEAF
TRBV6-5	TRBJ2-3	ASSRQGARTDTQY
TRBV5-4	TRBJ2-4	ASSPKQGTKNIQY
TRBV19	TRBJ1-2	ASSILSYGYT
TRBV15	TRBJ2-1	ATSTRDRSSYNEQF
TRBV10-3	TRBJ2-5	ASSAGQGQETQY
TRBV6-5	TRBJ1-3	ASSFGGSGNTIY
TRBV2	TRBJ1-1	ASSEQGNTEAF
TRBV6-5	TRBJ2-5	ASSYPGSETQY
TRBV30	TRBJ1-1	AWTYREANTEAF
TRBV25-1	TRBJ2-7	ASSPGGWYEQY
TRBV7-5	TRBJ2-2	ARRRLSRGVKNTGELF
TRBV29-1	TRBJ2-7	SASGLPYEQY